A single sample gave rise to the 17 T cell receptor beta chains below, sequenced in a study of regulatory T cells in long-lasting Graves disease (dated by TCRdb to the early 2020s). Library prep was done by multiplex PCR. The sample was run on an Illumina HiSeq 4000. CDR3 regions were amplified by Arm-PCR with iRepertoire HTBI primers to construct TCR beta libraries. TCRdb handled the public reads itself, with Q25 trimming in fastp and clone calling in MiXCR, and kept productive beta chains. Here each entry gathers all rows of one CDR3 protein and keeps the most common genes and DNA. Recorded for this sample are roughly 500,000 distinct CDR3 sequences; approximately 12% of them occurred a single time. The top ten constitute about 8.9% of the sample. The time point label, read with the paper, signifies: newly diagnosed GD, antithyroid drugs for less than 3 months. For both TCR sequencing and RNA sequencing, RNA was extracted from PBMCs in TRIzol.

These records were also assigned to another study, of T cells in Graves' hyperthyroidism and ophthalmopathy.

The sequences come from peripheral blood mononuclear cells (PBMCs), collected at new diagnosis, from a patient treated with antithyroid drugs. Every receptor here comes from a woman aged 25 to 39 with Graves disease. Donor details come from another sample of the same person, matched by shared clones.

This clonotype was seen at least ten times. The V and J genes are TRBV28 and TRBJ2-7; D is perhaps TRBD2 (6 bases). This CDR3 has 14 residues. The V end was cut by 7 bases, the J end by 4 bases, with 17 bases between. Looked up from germline, CDR1 is MDHEN and CDR2 is SYDVKM. As DNA, the CDR3 is TGTGCCAGCACGGCGACGCGGGATAGGTACGAGCAGTACTTC. Protein: CASTATRDRYEQYF. Full variable domain (remainder filled in from reference TRBV28 and TRBJ2-7): DVKVTQSSRYLVKRTGEKVFLECVQDMDHENMFWYRQDPGLGLRLIYFSYDVKMKEKGDIPEGYSVSREKKERFSLILESASTNQTSMYLCASTATRDRYEQYFGPGTRLTVT.

This clonotype was detected many times. This chain uses TRBV7-9 with TRBJ2-7; a weak D match, TRBD2 (5 bases). V lost 6 bases and J lost 2, with 17 bases in between. Germline lookup yields CDR1 SEHNR and CDR2 FQNEAQ (reference sequence). This CDR3 contains 15 residues. The CDR3 here is CASSAEESGAYEQYF. The CDR3 region has the DNA TGTGCCAGCAGTGCCGAGGAGAGCGGTGCCTACGAGCAGTACTTC.

There are many counts of this clonotype. This chain connects TRBV9 to TRBJ2-5; D unclear. V dropped 3 bases and J dropped 0 bases, with 18 bases sitting between them. Germline V gene sequence: CDR1 SGDLS, CDR2 YYNGEE. CDR3 length: 17 residues. In DNA, the CDR3 is TGTGCCAGCAGCGCCCCTTTTGGGGAAAGGGACCAAGAGACCCAGTACTTC. It encodes CASSAPFGERDQETQYF.

This clonotype was recorded many times. The rearrangement joins TRBV20-1 to TRBJ1-6; D is unresolved. This CDR3 is 15 amino acids long. V was shortened by 0 bases and J by 0 bases, with 6 bases between the two germline ends. The germline gives CDR1 DFQATT, CDR2 SNEGSKA (reference sequence). Here the CDR3 reads CSAREWSSYNSPLHF. CDR3 bases: TGCAGTGCTAGAGAGTGGAGCTCCTATAATTCACCCCTCCACTTT.

This clonotype was counted at least ten times. The V and J genes are TRBV27 and TRBJ2-6, with D possibly matching TRBD1 (8 bases). Germline V gene lookup returns CDR1 MNHEY and CDR2 SMNVEV (reference sequence). This CDR3 has 15 amino acids. The V and J ends lost 8 bases and 4 bases respectively, with 15 bases between them. CDR3 residues: CASGTGGAGANVLTF. Here the CDR3 DNA reads TGTGCCAGCGGCACAGGGGGGGCCGGGGCCAACGTCCTGACTTTC.

In this sample, this clonotype turned up many times. This chain connects TRBV11-2 to TRBJ1-3; no reliable D call. The CDR3 length is 12 residues. The germline V gene has CDR1 SGHAT and CDR2 FQNNGV. V lost 6 bases and J 0 bases, leaving 3 bases between the germline ends. The CDR3 loop reads CASSTSGNTIYF. DNA for the CDR3: TGTGCCAGCAGTACCTCTGGAAACACCATATATTTT.

In this sample, this clonotype turned up many times. The chain links TRBV15 to TRBJ2-5; TRBD1 agrees at 7 bases. This CDR3 region has 15 residues. V shed 3 bases and J 2 bases; nucleotides not matched to a gene: 6. CDR1 is LNHNV and CDR2 is YYDKDF in the germline V gene (reference sequence). The CDR3 is CATSRAQGPQETQYF. The CDR3 DNA reads TGTGCCACCAGCAGGGCACAGGGGCCTCAAGAGACCCAGTACTTC. The full variable domain, with the rest looked up from reference TRBV15 and TRBJ2-5, is DAMVIQNPRYQVTQFGKPVTLSCSQTLNHNVMYWYQQKSSQAPKLLFHYYDKDFNNEADTPDNFQSRRPNTSFCFLDIRSPGLGDTAMYLCATSRAQGPQETQYFGPGTRLLVL.

Concerning this clonotype itself: A much larger clone lies a single base off, so this may be a read error. J is TRBJ2-7 and V is TRBV11-3; D not certain. V was trimmed by 2 bases and J by 7 bases, leaving 21 bases between them. The CDR3 is 16 amino acids. Looked up from germline, CDR1 is SGHNT and CDR2 is YENEEA. DNA for the CDR3: TGTGCCAGCAGCTTAACCAGCTTTTCCTCCTACAATGAGCAGTACTTC. It yields the protein CASSLTSFSSYNEQYF.

The chain uses TRBV5-1 and TRBJ2-5; possibly TRBD1 for D (5 bases). The DNA end is a closer match to TRBJ2-7, so the J assignment may be wrong. This CDR3 region has 15 residues. Germline values: CDR1 SGHRS, CDR2 YFSETQ. The CDR3 DNA follows: TGCGCCAGCAGCTTGGCAGTGACAGCCGAACTCGAGCAGTACTTC. This codes for CASSLAVTAELEQYF.

For this clonotype: One end of the junction does not line up with germline, which may come from a read error. V usage is TRBV2 and J usage is TRBJ2-3; TRBD2 matches at 9 bases. Germline loops: CDR1 SNHLY, CDR2 FYNNEI. The CDR3 contains 18 residues. This chain's CDR3 is CASSQVRAGGFSTDTQYF. The CDR3 DNA reads TGCGCCAGCAGCCAAGTAAGAGCGGGAGGTTTTAGCACAGATACGCAGTATTTT.

This clonotype was recorded at least ten times. The chain employs TRBV5-1 and TRBJ2-7; the match to TRBD1 covers 7 bases. CDR3 size: 14 residues. V lost 3 bases and J lost 4; bases outside the gene matches: 7. From germline, CDR1 is SGHRS and CDR2 YFSETQ. Here the CDR3 DNA reads TGCGCCAGCAGCTCCTCCGGGACAGCATACGAGCAGTACTTC. This gives the protein CASSSSGTAYEQYF.

CDR3 coding DNA: TGCGCCAGCAGCCAAGATCTTGGACAGGGGGCGGAGACCCAGTACTTC. It translates to CASSQDLGQGAETQYF. The chain combines TRBV4-3 with TRBJ2-5; TRBD1 matches at 11 bases. The germline gives CDR1 LGHNA, CDR2 YSLEER. The CDR3 has 16 residues. Unmatched junction bases numbered 5, after V lost 0 bases and J lost 5 bases.

V is TRBV6-1 and J is TRBJ1-1; unclear D gene. Germline CDR1 is MNHNS and CDR2 is SASEGT. This CDR3 is built from 15 residues. With 4 bases removed from V and 4 bases from J, the gap between germline ends came to 16 bases. CDR3 coding DNA: TGTGCCAGCAGTGTCGAGGGATACCTGGCCACTGAAGCTTTCTTT. This encodes CASSVEGYLATEAFF.

This clonotype has a count of ten or more. This rearrangement joins TRBV10-3 to TRBJ2-6; maybe TRBD1 (5 bases). The length of the CDR3 is 17 residues. Trimming left V 3 bases short and J 1 base short, with 13 bases between. The germline V gene encodes CDR1 ENHRY and CDR2 SYGVKD. This chain's CDR3 is CAISDFETGSGANVLTF. The CDR3, as DNA: TGTGCCATCAGTGATTTCGAAACAGGATCTGGGGCCAACGTCCTGACTTTC.

In its sample, this clonotype was seen many times. The chain is built from TRBV4-1 and TRBJ2-1, with D maybe TRBD2 (5 bases). There are 14 residues in the CDR3. The germline V gene has CDR1 MGHRA and CDR2 YSYEKL. The V gene lost 3 bases and the J gene lost 6 bases, with 12 bases spanning the gap. This chain's CDR3 is CASSQRAGPNEQFF. CDR3 nucleotide sequence: TGCGCCAGCAGCCAGCGGGCCGGCCCCAATGAGCAGTTCTTC.

This clonotype has a count of ten or more. The chain employs TRBV7-9 and TRBJ2-1, with 8 bases aligning to TRBD2. Germline V gene data show CDR1 as SEHNR and CDR2 as FQNEAQ (reference sequence). The ends lost 5 bases at V and 2 bases at J; junction bases unmatched: 5. The CDR3 runs to 15 residues. The CDR3 sequence: CASSPIAGPYNEQFF. CDR3 DNA sequence: TGTGCCAGCAGCCCCATAGCGGGACCCTACAATGAGCAGTTCTTC.

This clonotype was found many times. This sequence joins TRBV12-3 or TRBV12-4 and TRBJ2-3; D remains ambiguous. The assigned J gene may be wrong: the sequence end matches TRBJ1-1 better. The CDR3 contains 12 residues. CDR3 DNA sequence: TGTGCCAGCCTCGTCCGCCCTGTGGAAGCTTTCTTT. This gives the protein CASLVRPVEAFF.